This paragraph covers one T cell receptor (beta chain) sequence. Its antigen is unknown. Base quality data are lacking; no much larger clone is found one base away. The sample is drawn from a study of blood T cell repertoires in COVID-19 (dated by TCRdb to 2018 to 2020). Describing the broader study: Samples from collaborators originated in the United States, Italy and Spain and spanned both the acute and convalescent phases of COVID-19. The samples were drawn from two sources: the first 160 participants of the ongoing ImmuneRACE study, and about 1,300 subjects contributed by 6 global collaborators. Nearly every sample came with metadata listing a de-identified subject ID, COVID-19 status, age in years and sex. The material from the prospective study consisted of cDNA or gDNA derived from T cells, B-cell-depleted T cells, or PBMCs. A freely available public database, intended as a resource for researchers studying the immune response to SARS-CoV-2, is where the repertoires were released. The dataset comprised deeply sampled blood TCRbeta repertoires from subjects exposed to, actively infected with, or recovered from COVID-19. Where HLA class I and class II types were available, the types were taken from metadata supplied by the sample provider, not from assay-based typing. Results the study describes overall, beyond this receptor: How much clinical and demographic metadata was included differed by source and by participant, and the metadata was provided uncurated.

Another Seattle source contributed samples from volunteer blood donors who had recovered from COVID-19. The collaborating institutions used their own protocols to collect whole blood in K2EDTA tubes. For TCRbeta analysis, collaborator samples were shipped as frozen whole blood, as isolated PBMCs, or as DNA extracted from either sample type. The immunoSEQ Assay, a bias-controlled multiplex PCR, was used to amplify TCRbeta CDR3 regions from genomic DNA. The source study handled its data this way. The number of nucleated cells in each sample was estimated from the amplification of reference gene primers within the assay. To quantify the absolute abundance of each unique TCRbeta CDR3 rearrangement, sequence reads were collapsed and filtered. For each sample, productive Simpson clonality was calculated by taking the square root of Simpson's diversity index across productive rearrangements. Imported from immuneACCESS, the table was reduced by TCRdb to in-frame sequences with V and J called. These copies leave out some clones; in studies compared against another copy, an unresolved V gene accounts for under half, and the cause of the remainder is not known. V and J calls and clone size follow that table, whereas D and trimming were derived from the DNA. The sample data list over 200,000 clones, and roughly 91% of these were observed just once. 0.9% to 1% of the sample is held by the ten biggest clonotypes.

Trimming takes 7 bases from V and 4 bases from J, and the germline ends sit 16 bases apart. Inclusive of the bounding cysteine and phenylalanine, the CDR3 is 14 residues long. Here the CDR3 DNA is all that survives: 42 bases in frame from base 1. The germline V gene (reference sequence) yields MNHNY for CDR1 and SVGAGI for CDR2. The sequence came from a woman in her thirties or forties who had recovered from COVID-19. Sequencing input: peripheral blood. The chain joins TRBV6-6 to TRBJ1-2, with the D gene call left open. Here is the DNA: TGTGCCAGCACCCCGGAGGCGGCCCTCTATGGCTACACCTTC. Its protein product is CASTPEAALYGYTF.